One T cell receptor beta chain is described in this entry. Its antigen is undetermined. The source of the sample is a study of T cell clones after liver transplantation. Findings and limits, study-wide: Conclusions were preliminary, with small, heterogeneous patient groups.

Clones were read by immunoSEQ multiplex PCR, and TCRdb kept only the in-frame ones, dropping some. In the table there are about 74,000 clones, roughly 80% of which are singletons. Germline CDR1 reads SGHNT; CDR2 reads YYREEE (reference sequence). The CDR3 is 13 residues long. Trimming stripped 0 bases from V and 5 bases from J, with 9 bases between. The starting material was CD4+ T cells from blood, obtained before liver transplant. The gene calls are TRBV5-4 and TRBJ2-7; D gene ambiguous. The receptor's source is a human donor who received a liver transplant. CDR3 amino acids: CASSLDLGNEQYF. The CDR3 DNA sequence: TGTGCCAGCAGCTTGGACCTAGGGAACGAGCAGTACTTC.